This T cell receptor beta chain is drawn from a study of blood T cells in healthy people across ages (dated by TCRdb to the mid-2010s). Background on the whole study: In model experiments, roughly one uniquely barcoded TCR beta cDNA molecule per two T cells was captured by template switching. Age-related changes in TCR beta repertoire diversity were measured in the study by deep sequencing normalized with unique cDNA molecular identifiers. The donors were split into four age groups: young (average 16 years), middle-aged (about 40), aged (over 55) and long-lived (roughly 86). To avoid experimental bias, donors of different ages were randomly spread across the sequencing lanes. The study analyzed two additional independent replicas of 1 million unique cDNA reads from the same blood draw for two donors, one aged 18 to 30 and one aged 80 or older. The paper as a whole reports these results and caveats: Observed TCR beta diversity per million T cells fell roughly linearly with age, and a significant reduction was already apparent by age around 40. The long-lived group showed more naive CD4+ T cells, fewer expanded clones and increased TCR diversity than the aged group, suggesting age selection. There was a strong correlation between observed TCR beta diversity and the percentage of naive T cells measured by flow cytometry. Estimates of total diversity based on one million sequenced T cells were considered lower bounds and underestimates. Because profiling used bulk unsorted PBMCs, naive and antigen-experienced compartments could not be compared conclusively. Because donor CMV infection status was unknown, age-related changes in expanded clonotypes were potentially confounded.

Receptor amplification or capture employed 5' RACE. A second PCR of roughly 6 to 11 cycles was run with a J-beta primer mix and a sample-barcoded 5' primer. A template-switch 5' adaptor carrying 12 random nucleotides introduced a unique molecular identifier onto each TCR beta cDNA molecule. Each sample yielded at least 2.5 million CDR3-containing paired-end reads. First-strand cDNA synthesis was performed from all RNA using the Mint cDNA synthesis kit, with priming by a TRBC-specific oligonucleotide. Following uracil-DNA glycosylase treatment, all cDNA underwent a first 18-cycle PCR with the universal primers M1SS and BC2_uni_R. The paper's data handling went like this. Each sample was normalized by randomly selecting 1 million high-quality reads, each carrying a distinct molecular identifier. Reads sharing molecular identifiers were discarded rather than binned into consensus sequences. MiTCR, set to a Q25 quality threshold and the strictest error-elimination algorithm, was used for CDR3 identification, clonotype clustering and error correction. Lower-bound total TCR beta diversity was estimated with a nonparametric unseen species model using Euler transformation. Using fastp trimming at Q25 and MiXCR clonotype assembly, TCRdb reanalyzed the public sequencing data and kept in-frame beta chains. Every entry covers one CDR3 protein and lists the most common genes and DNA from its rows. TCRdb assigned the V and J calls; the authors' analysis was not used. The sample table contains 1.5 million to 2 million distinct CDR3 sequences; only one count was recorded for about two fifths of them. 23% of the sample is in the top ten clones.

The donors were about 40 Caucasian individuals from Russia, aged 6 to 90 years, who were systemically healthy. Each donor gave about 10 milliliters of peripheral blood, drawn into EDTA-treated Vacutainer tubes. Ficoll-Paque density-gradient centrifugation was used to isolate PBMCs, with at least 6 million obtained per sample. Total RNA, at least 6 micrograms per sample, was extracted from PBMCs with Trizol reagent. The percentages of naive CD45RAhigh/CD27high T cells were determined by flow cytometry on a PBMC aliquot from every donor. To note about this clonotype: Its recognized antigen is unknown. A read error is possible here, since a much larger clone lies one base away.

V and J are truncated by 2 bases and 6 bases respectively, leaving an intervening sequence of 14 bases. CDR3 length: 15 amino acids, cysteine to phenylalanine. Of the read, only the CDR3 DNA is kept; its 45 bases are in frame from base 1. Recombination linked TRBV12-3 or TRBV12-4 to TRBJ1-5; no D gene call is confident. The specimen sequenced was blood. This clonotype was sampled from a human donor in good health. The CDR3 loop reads CASSLMLAQSQPQHF. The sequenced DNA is TGTGCCAGCAGTTTAATGCTGGCACAAAGTCAGCCCCAGCATTTT.